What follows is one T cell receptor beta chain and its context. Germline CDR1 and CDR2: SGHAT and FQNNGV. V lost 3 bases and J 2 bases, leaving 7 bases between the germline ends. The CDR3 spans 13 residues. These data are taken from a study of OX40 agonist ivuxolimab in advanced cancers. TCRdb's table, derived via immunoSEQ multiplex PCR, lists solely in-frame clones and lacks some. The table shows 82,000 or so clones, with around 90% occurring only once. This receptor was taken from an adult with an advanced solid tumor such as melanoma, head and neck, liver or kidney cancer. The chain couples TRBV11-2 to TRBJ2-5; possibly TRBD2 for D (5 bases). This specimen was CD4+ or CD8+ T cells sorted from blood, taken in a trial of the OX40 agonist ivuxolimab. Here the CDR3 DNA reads TGTGCCAGCAGCTTCACGGGACAAGAGACCCAGTACTTC. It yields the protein CASSFTGQETQYF.